Each of the 11 T cell receptor beta chains below was sequenced from the same sample in a study of preoperative IRX-2 immunotherapy in early breast cancer. The table came from immunoSEQ multiplex PCR; TCRdb's copy has only in-frame clones and leaves some out. The repertoire has about 98,000 clones, 80% to 90% of them found once; the top ten carry roughly 1.9%. Regarding treatment: preoperative locoregional IRX-2 cytokine immunotherapy. The sequenced sample was tumor tissue, obtained after IRX-2 immunotherapy. All receptors derive from a human donor with breast cancer.

The chain employs TRBV29-1 and TRBJ1-2; 7 bases agree with TRBD1. Germline lookup yields CDR1 SQVTM and CDR2 ANQGSEA. CDR3 size: 16 residues. V shed 1 base and J 1 base; nucleotides not matched to a gene: 9. CDR3 sequence (DNA): TGCAGCGTTGAAGCGCCGGAGGGACAGTTTAACTATGGCTACACCTTC. Translating gives CSVEAPEGQFNYGYTF.

The chain has TRBV18 and TRBJ1-2, with D uncertain. Trimming shortened V by 10 bases and J by 3 bases, and 15 bases separated the two germline ends. CDR3 length equals 13 residues. Germline V CDR1 and CDR2: KGHSH, LQKENI. CDR3 sequence (DNA): TGTGCCACCAGAACGACGGCAGACTATGGCTACACCTTC. Translated, it gives CATRTTADYGYTF.

This CDR3 is CASSLALPVRGGYTF. CDR3 coding DNA: TGTGCCAGCAGCTTAGCCCTCCCTGTGCGGGGTGGCTACACCTTC. This sequence joins TRBV7-5 and TRBJ1-2. TRBV7-5 is classified as a pseudogene. The length of the CDR3 is 15 residues.

The chain combines TRBV5-1 with TRBJ1-2; maybe TRBD1 (6 bases). V lost 0 bases and J lost 8, with 14 bases in between. CDR1 is SGHRS, CDR2 YFSETQ, per germline. The CDR3 covers 14 residues. The chain's CDR3 is CASSLGAGVQGYTF. DNA for the CDR3: TGCGCCAGCAGCTTGGGGGCAGGGGTGCAAGGCTACACCTTC.

This chain uses TRBV14 with TRBJ1-1, with D possibly being TRBD1 (6 bases). CDR3 size: 14 residues. Germline V gene lookup returns CDR1 SGHDN and CDR2 FVKESK. Trimming took 4 bases from V and 3 from J, leaving 12 bases between them. The CDR3 loop reads CASSLWGRDTEAFF. The CDR3 DNA is TGTGCCAGCAGCCTCTGGGGGCGCGACACTGAAGCTTTCTTT.

CDR3 in amino acids: CATSRGLDAERGYTF. The CDR3 nucleotides are TGTGCCACCAGCAGAGGTCTAGACGCGGAGCGGGGCTACACCTTC. This rearrangement joins TRBV15 to TRBJ1-2; no clear D. Germline-derived CDR1 and CDR2 are LNHNV and YYDKDF (reference sequence). Trimming pared 1 base from V and 8 bases from J, leaving 17 bases between. This CDR3 is built from 15 residues.

The chain employs TRBV5-1 and TRBJ2-2, with TRBD2 matching 16 bases. Looked up from germline, CDR1 is SGHRS and CDR2 is YFSETQ. The CDR3 runs to 18 residues. J was trimmed by 3 bases and V by 0 bases; bases with no gene match: 2. This CDR3 reads CASSLAGLAGGHTGELFF. The CDR3 DNA reads as TGCGCCAGCAGCTTGGCGGGACTAGCGGGAGGGCACACCGGGGAGCTGTTTTTT.

The V call is TRBV28, the J call TRBJ1-3; TRBD1 is a possible D gene (5 bases). Germline CDR1 reads MDHEN; CDR2 reads SYDVKM. This CDR3 contains 13 residues. Trimming stripped 7 bases from V and 2 bases from J, with 9 bases between. The CDR3 region has the DNA TGTGCCAGCAAACAGGTGGCTGGAAACACCATATATTTT. It encodes CASKQVAGNTIYF.

CDR3 protein: CASSPQDRGYGSPLHF. As DNA, the CDR3 is TGTGCCAGCTCACCCCAAGACAGGGGTTATGGTTCACCCCTCCACTTT. The chain couples TRBV18 to TRBJ1-6, with 8 bases aligning to TRBD1. CDR1 and CDR2 (germline): KGHSH, LQKENI. V was clipped by 3 bases and J by 9 bases; unmatched bases: 10. The CDR3 spans 16 residues.

The rearrangement joins TRBV30 to TRBJ2-2; D ambiguous. The CDR3 is made up of 14 amino acids. Trimming took off 2 bases at V and 0 bases at J, with 7 bases between the two ends. The germline gives CDR1 GTSNPN, CDR2 SVGIG (reference sequence). The CDR3 loop is CAWSQWPNTGELFF. CDR3 bases: TGTGCCTGGAGTCAATGGCCGAACACCGGGGAGCTGTTTTTT.

The chain employs TRBV12-5 and TRBJ2-1; 10 bases line up with TRBD2. Trimming took 4 bases from V and 3 from J; bases not matched to a gene: 0. Germline V gene sequence: CDR1 LGHNT, CDR2 FRNRAP. The CDR3 runs 14 residues. CDR3 residues: CASGWTSGYNEQFF. CDR3 sequence (DNA): TGTGCTAGTGGTTGGACTAGCGGCTACAATGAGCAGTTCTTC.